A selection of T cell receptor beta chains follows, all from one sample in a study of OX40 agonist ivuxolimab in advanced cancers. The data were produced by immunoSEQ multiplex PCR, yet TCRdb's version contains in-frame clones alone and is incomplete. In the table there are some 69,000 clones, about 80% of which are singletons. Source: CD4+ or CD8+ T cells sorted from blood, taken in a trial of the OX40 agonist ivuxolimab. The receptors stem from an adult with an advanced solid tumor such as melanoma, head and neck, liver or kidney cancer. The CDR3 runs from the conserved cysteine through the conserved F or W. The D gene is left open where the match is weak. The listing skips clone size in some rows; elsewhere it reads once, few, many or a size class.

j_call d_call clone_size v_call cdr3_nt cdr3_aa
TRBJ2-1 TRBD1 NA TRBV6-6 TGTGCCAGCAGTGGGACAGGGGGCGTCAATGAGCAGTTCTTC CASSGTGGVNEQFF
TRBJ2-1 TRBD2 NA TRBV18 TGTGCCAGCTCGCCACCGTCGAGGGGGACTAGCGGGACGCTCAATGAGCAGTTCTTC CASSPPSRGTSGTLNEQFF
TRBJ2-1 NA few TRBV27 TGTGCCAGCCACAATCGTCCAGGAGGCAATGAGCAGTTCTTC CASHNRPGGNEQFF
TRBJ2-1 TRBD2 NA TRBV29-1 TGCAGCGTTCGGGGTAGCGGGGTCTCCTACAATGAGCAGTTCTTC CSVRGSGVSYNEQFF
TRBJ2-1 TRBD1 NA TRBV5-4 TGTGCCAGCACCCCCCGGGGACAGAATAAGGTCAATGAGCAGTTCTTC CASTPRGQNKVNEQFF
TRBJ2-3 NA NA TRBV6-1 TGTGCCAGCAGCCCGGGGGCCTGGGGGAATACGCAGTATTTT CASSPGAWGNTQYF
TRBJ2-1 TRBD1 NA TRBV18 TGTGCCAGCTCCATGGACAGGGTAAAGAATGAGCAGTTCTTC CASSMDRVKNEQFF
TRBJ1-1 NA NA TRBV7-2 TGTGCCAGCAGCTTAGAGAGGGGAAGTTGGAACACTGAAGCTTTCTTT CASSLERGSWNTEAFF
TRBJ2-7 TRBD1 NA TRBV11-2 TGTGCCAGCAGCTTAGGTCAGGGGGATAGGCAGTACTTC CASSLGQGDRQYF
TRBJ2-1 NA NA TRBV30 TGTGCCTGGAGTGTTGGCGAGCGGAATGAGCAGTTCTTC CAWSVGERNEQFF
TRBJ2-7 NA NA TRBV5-4 TGTGCCAGCAGCCCCGGCGGGGTAAAGCGGTGGTACGAGCAGTACTTC CASSPGGVKRWYEQYF
TRBJ2-5 NA NA TRBV7-2 TGTGCCAGCAGCCCCGGGATTCTCCAAGAGACCCAGTACTTC CASSPGILQETQYF
TRBJ1-4 TRBD1 NA TRBV7-9 TGTGCCAGCGGGTCGACAGGGAGGGCCGAAAAACTGTTTTTT CASGSTGRAEKLFF
TRBJ2-6 NA NA TRBV28 TGTGCCAGCTATCCAGGGGTTGTTGGGGCCAACGTCCTGACTTTC CASYPGVVGANVLTF
TRBJ1-1 NA NA TRBV7-9 TGTGCCAGCAGCCTAGACCTGAACACTGAAGCTTTCTTT CASSLDLNTEAFF
TRBJ2-7 TRBD2 once TRBV27 TGTGCCAGCAGTTTAAGAGCGGGGGGGCTAGGTGAGCAGTACTTC CASSLRAGGLGEQYF
TRBJ2-7 TRBD1 NA TRBV7-9 TGTGCCAGCAGTGGACAGGTCTACGAGCAGTACTTC CASSGQVYEQYF
TRBJ2-1 TRBD2 NA TRBV2 TGTGCCAGCAGTGAGAGACTAGCGGGAATCCAGGGCGAGCAGTTCTTC CASSERLAGIQGEQFF
TRBJ1-1 NA NA TRBV7-8 TGTGCCAGCAGTGTCGGTCTGGAGGCTGGAAGGGTGGCAGCTTTCTTT CASSVGLEAGRVAAFF
TRBJ2-3 NA NA TRBV2 TGTGCCAGCAGTCCTCATGTGGGCACAGATACGCAGTATTTT CASSPHVGTDTQYF
TRBJ2-5 NA NA TRBV4-1 TGCGCCAGCAGCCAAGCGATGACAGGAATAGAGACCCAGTACTTC CASSQAMTGIETQYF
TRBJ2-1 TRBD2 once TRBV19 TGTGCCAGTAGTATGCTAGCGGGAATCGATGAGCAGTTCTTC CASSMLAGIDEQFF
TRBJ2-1 TRBD2 NA TRBV5-1 TGCGCCAGCAGCGCCCGGGGACTAGCGGGAGGAGAAGGGTTCTTC CASSARGLAGGEGFF
TRBJ2-1 NA NA TRBV27 TGTGCCAGCAGTTTATGGGCGGGAAACAATGAGCAGTTCTTC CASSLWAGNNEQFF
TRBJ1-6 TRBD1 NA TRBV15 TGTGCCACCAGCAGTAGACAGGGCGGTTCACCCCTCCACTTT CATSSRQGGSPLHF
TRBJ1-6 NA NA TRBV5-6 TGTGCCAGCAGCTTGGGGGACTGGGGGAATTCACCCCTCCACTTT CASSLGDWGNSPLHF
TRBJ1-6 NA NA TRBV5-4 TGTGCCAGCAGCTTGGAGGCGAACTCCTATAATTCACCCCTCCACTTT CASSLEANSYNSPLHF
TRBJ2-1 TRBD2 NA TRBV7-8 TGTGCCAGCAGCCCCCCTTCGGGACTAGCGGGGGGAAAGGGAAATGAGCAGTTCTTC CASSPPSGLAGGKGNEQFF
TRBJ2-2 TRBD1 few TRBV27 TGTGCCAGCAGCCAACAGGGGTGGTCCGGGGAGCTGTTTTTT CASSQQGWSGELFF
TRBJ2-2 NA NA TRBV30 TGTGCCTGGAGTGTACTGGTCGGACTTAGTTCCGGGGAGCTGTTTTTT CAWSVLVGLSSGELFF
TRBJ1-2 NA NA TRBV27 TGTGCCAGCAGCATAAGACAGGAGAGCTATGGCTACACCTTC CASSIRQESYGYTF
TRBJ1-2 NA NA TRBV4-1 TGCGCCAGCAGCCAAGTAGGACGGTATGGCTACACCTTC CASSQVGRYGYTF
TRBJ1-6 NA NA TRBV30 TGTGCCTGCCATCGTCCAGGGTCAAGGACACCCCTCCACTTT CACHRPGSRTPLHF
TRBJ1-5 NA NA TRBV5-5 TGTGCCAGCAGCTCCGGACAGAATCAGCCCCAGCATTTT CASSSGQNQPQHF
TRBJ1-5 NA NA TRBV28 TGTGCCAGCAATTACCGGGCACATAGCAATCAGCCCCAGCATTTT CASNYRAHSNQPQHF
TRBJ1-2 NA NA TRBV2 TGTGCCAGCAGGATAACGGACAGATCCTATGGCTACACCTTC CASRITDRSYGYTF
TRBJ2-2 NA few TRBV30 TGTGCCTGGAGTCCAAGTAGCACCGGGGAGCTGTTTTTT CAWSPSSTGELFF
TRBJ2-7 NA NA TRBV6-4 TGTGCCAGCAGTGACCCCCTGAACAGGCTTCCCTACGAGCAGTACTTC CASSDPLNRLPYEQYF
TRBJ1-1 TRBD1 NA TRBV6-1 TGTGCCAGCAGCGACAGGGGGCACACTGAAGCTTTCTTT CASSDRGHTEAFF
TRBJ2-1 NA NA TRBV28 TGTGCCAGCAGTTCCCGGGATGAGCAGTTCTTC CASSSRDEQFF